This T cell receptor beta chain was documented in a study of blood T cell repertoires in COVID-19 (dated by TCRdb to 2019 to 2021). Some background on the complete study: Collaborator samples came from the United States, Italy and Spain and covered acute and convalescent phases of COVID-19. The prospective study material was composed of cDNA or gDNA derived from T cells, B-cell-depleted T cells, or PBMCs. The dataset comprised deeply sampled blood TCRbeta repertoires from subjects exposed to, actively infected with, or recovered from COVID-19. A freely available public database, intended as a resource for researchers studying the immune response to SARS-CoV-2, is where the repertoires were released. The samples were drawn from two sources: the first 160 participants of the ongoing ImmuneRACE study, and approximately 1,300 subjects contributed by 6 global collaborators. Nearly every sample came with metadata listing a de-identified subject ID, COVID-19 status, age in years and sex. Where HLA class I and class II types were available, the types were taken from metadata supplied by the sample provider, not from assay-based typing. The research as a whole found: How much clinical and demographic metadata was included differed by source and by participant, and the metadata was provided uncurated.

The germline V gene encodes CDR1 ENHRY and CDR2 SYGVKD. V trim: 6 bases; J trim: 4 bases; unmatched bases: 8. The CDR3 contains 14 residues, cysteine and phenylalanine counted. Just the 42-base CDR3 DNA is kept, in frame starting at base 1. Remarks on this clone: No antigen is known for it. Qualities for individual bases were not recorded, and no much larger clone is one base off.

Whole blood was collected in K2EDTA tubes by collaborating institutions according to the institutions' own protocols. For TCRbeta analysis, collaborator samples were shipped as frozen whole blood, as isolated PBMCs, or as DNA extracted from either sample type. The immunoSEQ Assay, a bias-controlled multiplex PCR, was used to amplify TCRbeta CDR3 regions from genomic DNA. The paper's processing steps were these. Nucleated cell counts per sample were estimated from amplification of reference gene primers within the assay. To quantify the absolute abundance of each unique TCRbeta CDR3 rearrangement, sequence reads were collapsed and filtered. For each sample, productive Simpson clonality was calculated as the square root of Simpson's diversity index over productive rearrangements. The immuneACCESS repertoire file appears here via TCRdb, limited to in-frame rearrangements. These files lack a portion of the clones; in checked studies, under half of the deficit traces to unresolved V genes, and the cause of the others is not known. The D gene and trimming were derived from the DNA, and the V and J assignments and clone size from that table. The sample includes 35,000 or so clones, with roughly 89% observed a single time. The top ten clones comprise approximately 5.9% of the sample.

Source material: peripheral blood. The origin of this receptor is a human donor in a cohort sampled during active COVID-19. The chain uses TRBV10-3 and TRBJ2-5, with TRBD1 matching 7 junction bases. The encoded CDR3 is CAISPNRGRETQYF. The sequence in DNA is TGTGCCATCAGCCCGAACAGGGGACGAGAGACCCAGTACTTC.